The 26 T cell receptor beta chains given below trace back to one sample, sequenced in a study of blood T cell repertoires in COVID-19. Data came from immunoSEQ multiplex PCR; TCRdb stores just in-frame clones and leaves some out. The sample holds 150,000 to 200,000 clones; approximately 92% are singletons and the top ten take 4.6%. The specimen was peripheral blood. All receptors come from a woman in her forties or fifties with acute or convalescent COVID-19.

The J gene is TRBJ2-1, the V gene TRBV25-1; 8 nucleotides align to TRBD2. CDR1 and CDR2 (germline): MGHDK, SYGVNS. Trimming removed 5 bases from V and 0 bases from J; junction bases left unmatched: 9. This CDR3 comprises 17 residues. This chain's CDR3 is CASSFKPAGGSYNEQFF. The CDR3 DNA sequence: TGTGCCAGCAGTTTCAAGCCCGCGGGGGGCTCCTACAATGAGCAGTTCTTC.

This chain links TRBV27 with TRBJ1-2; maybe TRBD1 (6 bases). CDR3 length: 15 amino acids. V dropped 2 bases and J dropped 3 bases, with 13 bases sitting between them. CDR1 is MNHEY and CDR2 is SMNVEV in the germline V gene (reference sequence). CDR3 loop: CASSLQGTPDYGYTF. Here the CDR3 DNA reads TGTGCCAGCAGTTTACAGGGGACGCCCGACTATGGCTACACCTTC.

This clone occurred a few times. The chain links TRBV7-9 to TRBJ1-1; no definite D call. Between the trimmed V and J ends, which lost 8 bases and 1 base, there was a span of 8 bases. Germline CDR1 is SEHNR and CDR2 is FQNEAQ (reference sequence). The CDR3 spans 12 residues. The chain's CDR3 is CASRPGNTEAFF. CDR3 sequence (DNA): TGTGCCAGCCGCCCCGGGAACACTGAAGCTTTCTTT.

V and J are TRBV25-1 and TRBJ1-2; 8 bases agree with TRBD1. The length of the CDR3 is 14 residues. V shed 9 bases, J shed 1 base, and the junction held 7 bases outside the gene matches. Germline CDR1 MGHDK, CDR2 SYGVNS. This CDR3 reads CARGQVEYNYGYTF. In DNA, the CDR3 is TGTGCCAGGGGACAGGTCGAGTATAACTATGGCTACACCTTC.

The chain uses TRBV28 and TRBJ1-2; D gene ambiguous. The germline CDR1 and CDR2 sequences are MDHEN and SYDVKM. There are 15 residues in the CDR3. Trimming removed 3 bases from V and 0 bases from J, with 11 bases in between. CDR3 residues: CASSFVPVANYGYTF. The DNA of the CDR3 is TGTGCCAGCAGTTTCGTTCCCGTTGCTAACTATGGCTACACCTTC.

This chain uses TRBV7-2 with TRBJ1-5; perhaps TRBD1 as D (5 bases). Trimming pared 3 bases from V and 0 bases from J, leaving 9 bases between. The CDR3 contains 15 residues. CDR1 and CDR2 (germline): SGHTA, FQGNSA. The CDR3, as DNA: TGTGCCAGCAGCTTGGAGGGGTATAGCAATCAGCCCCAGCATTTT. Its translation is CASSLEGYSNQPQHF.

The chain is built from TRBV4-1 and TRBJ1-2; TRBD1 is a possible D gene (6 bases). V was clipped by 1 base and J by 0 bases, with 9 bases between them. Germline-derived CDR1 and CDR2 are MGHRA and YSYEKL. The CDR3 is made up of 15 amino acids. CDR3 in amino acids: CASSQGTAPNYGYTF. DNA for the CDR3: TGCGCCAGCAGCCAAGGGACAGCACCTAACTATGGCTACACCTTC.

The CDR3 DNA follows: TGTGCCAGCAGCATAAGTGGCTGGACACCCGCGAACACCGGGGAGCTGTTTTTT. Residues: CASSISGWTPANTGELFF. This chain uses TRBV7-8 with TRBJ2-2; tentatively, D is TRBD1 (5 bases). Trimming shortened V by 5 bases and J by 0 bases, and 19 bases separated the two germline ends. The V gene's germline CDR1 is SGHVS and CDR2 FQNEAQ. The CDR3 has 18 residues.

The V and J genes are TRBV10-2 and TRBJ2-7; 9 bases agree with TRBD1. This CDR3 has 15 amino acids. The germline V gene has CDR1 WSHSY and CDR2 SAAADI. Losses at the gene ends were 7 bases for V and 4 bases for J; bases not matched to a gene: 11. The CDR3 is CASTDYRDRVYEQYF. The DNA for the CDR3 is TGCGCCAGCACCGATTACCGGGACAGGGTTTACGAGCAGTACTTC.

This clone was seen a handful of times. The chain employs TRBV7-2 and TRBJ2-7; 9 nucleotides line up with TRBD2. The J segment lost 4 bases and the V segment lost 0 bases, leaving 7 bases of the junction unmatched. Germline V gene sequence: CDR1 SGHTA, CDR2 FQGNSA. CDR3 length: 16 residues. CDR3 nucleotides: TGTGCCAGCAGCTTAGCTTCGCGGGGGGGCCGATACGAGCAGTACTTC. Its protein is CASSLASRGGRYEQYF.

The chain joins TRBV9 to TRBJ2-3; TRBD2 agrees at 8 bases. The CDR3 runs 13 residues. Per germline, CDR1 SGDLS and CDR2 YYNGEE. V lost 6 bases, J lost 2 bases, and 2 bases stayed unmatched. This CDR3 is CASTRGDTDTQYF. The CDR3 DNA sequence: TGTGCCAGCACGCGGGGGGACACAGATACGCAGTATTTT.

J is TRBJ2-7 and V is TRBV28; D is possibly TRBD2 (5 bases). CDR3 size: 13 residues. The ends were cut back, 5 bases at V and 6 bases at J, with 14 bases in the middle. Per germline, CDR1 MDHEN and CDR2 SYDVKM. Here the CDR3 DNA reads TGTGCCAGCAGTCCCGCGGGTCGCTCCGAGCAGTACTTC. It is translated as CASSPAGRSEQYF.

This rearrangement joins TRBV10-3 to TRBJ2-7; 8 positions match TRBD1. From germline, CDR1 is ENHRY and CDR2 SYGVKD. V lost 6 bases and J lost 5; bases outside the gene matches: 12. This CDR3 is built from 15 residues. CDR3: CAIRPGTGGPHEQYF. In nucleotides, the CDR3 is TGTGCCATCAGGCCAGGGACAGGCGGGCCGCACGAGCAGTACTTC.

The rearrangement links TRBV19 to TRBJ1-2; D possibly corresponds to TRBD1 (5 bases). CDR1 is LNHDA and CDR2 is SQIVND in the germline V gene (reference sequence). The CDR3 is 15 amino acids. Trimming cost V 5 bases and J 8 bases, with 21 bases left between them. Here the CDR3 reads CASSPYGRVIDGYTF. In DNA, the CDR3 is TGTGCCAGTAGTCCGTACGGCAGGGTGATCGACGGCTACACCTTC.

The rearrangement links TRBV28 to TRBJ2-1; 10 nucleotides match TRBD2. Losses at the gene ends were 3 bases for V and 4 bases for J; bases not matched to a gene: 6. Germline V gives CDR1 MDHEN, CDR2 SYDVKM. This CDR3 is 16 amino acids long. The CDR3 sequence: CASSFRLAGDYNEQFF. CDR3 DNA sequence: TGTGCCAGCAGTTTTCGGCTAGCGGGGGATTACAATGAGCAGTTCTTC.

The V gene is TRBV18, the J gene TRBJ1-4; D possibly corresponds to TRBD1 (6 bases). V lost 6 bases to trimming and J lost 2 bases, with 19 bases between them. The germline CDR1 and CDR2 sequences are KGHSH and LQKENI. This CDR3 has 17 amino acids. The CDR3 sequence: CASSALQGPGTNEKLFF. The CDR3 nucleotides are TGTGCCAGCTCTGCCTTACAGGGACCGGGGACTAATGAAAAACTGTTTTTT.

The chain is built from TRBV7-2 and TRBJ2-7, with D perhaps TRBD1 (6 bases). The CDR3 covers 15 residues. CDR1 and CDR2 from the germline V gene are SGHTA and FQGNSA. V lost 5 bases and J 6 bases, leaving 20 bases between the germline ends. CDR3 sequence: CASSPVEKGVAEQYF. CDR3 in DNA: TGTGCCAGCAGCCCGGTAGAGAAGGGGGTCGCCGAGCAGTACTTC.

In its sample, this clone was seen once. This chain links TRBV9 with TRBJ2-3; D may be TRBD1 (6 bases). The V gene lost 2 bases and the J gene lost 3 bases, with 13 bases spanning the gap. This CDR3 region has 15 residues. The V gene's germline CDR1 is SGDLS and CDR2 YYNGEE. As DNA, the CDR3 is TGTGCCAGCAGCGTCCACCGGGACAAAACAGATACGCAGTATTTT. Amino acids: CASSVHRDKTDTQYF.

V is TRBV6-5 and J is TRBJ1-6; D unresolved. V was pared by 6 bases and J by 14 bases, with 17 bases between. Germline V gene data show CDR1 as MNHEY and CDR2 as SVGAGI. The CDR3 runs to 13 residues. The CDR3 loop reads CASRADREAALHF. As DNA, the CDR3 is TGTGCCAGCAGGGCCGATCGTGAGGCGGCCCTCCACTTT.

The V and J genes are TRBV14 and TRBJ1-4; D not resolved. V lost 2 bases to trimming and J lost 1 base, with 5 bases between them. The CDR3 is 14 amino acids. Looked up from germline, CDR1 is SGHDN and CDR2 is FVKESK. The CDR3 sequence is CASSQRGTNEKLFF. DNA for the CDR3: TGTGCCAGCAGCCAACGGGGAACTAATGAAAAACTGTTTTTT.

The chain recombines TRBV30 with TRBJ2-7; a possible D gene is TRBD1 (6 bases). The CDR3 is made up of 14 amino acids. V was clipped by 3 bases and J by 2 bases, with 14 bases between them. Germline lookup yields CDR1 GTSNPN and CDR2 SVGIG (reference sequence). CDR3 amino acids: CAWSPDSSTYEQYF. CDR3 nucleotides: TGTGCCTGGAGCCCGGACAGTTCTACCTACGAGCAGTACTTC.

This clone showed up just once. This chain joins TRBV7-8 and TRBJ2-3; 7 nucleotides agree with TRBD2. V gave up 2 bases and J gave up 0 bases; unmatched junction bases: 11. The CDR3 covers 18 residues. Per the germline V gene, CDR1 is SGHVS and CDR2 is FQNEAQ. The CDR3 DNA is TGTGCCAGCAGCTTAATATCTGCCGTCGGGGGGAGCACAGATACGCAGTATTTT. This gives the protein CASSLISAVGGSTDTQYF. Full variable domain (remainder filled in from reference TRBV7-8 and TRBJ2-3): GAGVSQSPRYKVAKRGQDVALRCDPISGHVSLFWYQQALGQGPEFLTYFQNEAQLDKSGLPSDRFFAERPEGSVSTLKIQRTQQEDSAVYLCASSLISAVGGSTDTQYFGPGTRLTVL.

The CDR3 DNA is TGCAGTGCTAGTTCACTCAGGGCTGCAACTAATGAAAAACTGTTTTTT. Translating gives CSASSLRAATNEKLFF. V usage is TRBV20-1 and J usage is TRBJ1-4; TRBD1 might be the D (5 bases). The CDR3 consists of 16 residues. Germline V gene sequence: CDR1 DFQATT, CDR2 SNEGSKA (reference sequence). V lost 3 bases, J lost 0 bases, and 14 bases lay in between.

The CDR3 here is CASSPSSGQGFSELAFF. The DNA of the CDR3 is TGTGCCAGCAGTCCTTCATCTGGACAGGGGTTTTCAGAGTTGGCTTTCTTT. The V call is TRBV27, the J call TRBJ1-1; 9 bases map to TRBD1. CDR3 size: 17 residues. V lost 5 bases to trimming and J lost 11 bases; unmatched junction nucleotides: 21. Looked up from germline, CDR1 is MNHEY and CDR2 is SMNVEV (reference sequence).

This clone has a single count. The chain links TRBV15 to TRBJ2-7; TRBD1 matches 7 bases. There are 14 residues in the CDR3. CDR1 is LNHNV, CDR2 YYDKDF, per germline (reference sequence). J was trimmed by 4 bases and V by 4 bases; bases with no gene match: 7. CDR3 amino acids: CATSTDRAGYEQYF. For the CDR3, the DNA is TGTGCCACCAGCACAGACAGGGCAGGTTACGAGCAGTACTTC.

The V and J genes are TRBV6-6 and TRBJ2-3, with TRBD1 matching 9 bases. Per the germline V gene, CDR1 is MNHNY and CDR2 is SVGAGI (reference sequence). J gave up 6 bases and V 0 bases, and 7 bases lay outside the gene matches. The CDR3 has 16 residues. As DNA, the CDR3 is TGTGCCAGCAGTTACTCGGGGGACAGGGCCCGTGATACGCAGTATTTT. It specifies CASSYSGDRARDTQYF.